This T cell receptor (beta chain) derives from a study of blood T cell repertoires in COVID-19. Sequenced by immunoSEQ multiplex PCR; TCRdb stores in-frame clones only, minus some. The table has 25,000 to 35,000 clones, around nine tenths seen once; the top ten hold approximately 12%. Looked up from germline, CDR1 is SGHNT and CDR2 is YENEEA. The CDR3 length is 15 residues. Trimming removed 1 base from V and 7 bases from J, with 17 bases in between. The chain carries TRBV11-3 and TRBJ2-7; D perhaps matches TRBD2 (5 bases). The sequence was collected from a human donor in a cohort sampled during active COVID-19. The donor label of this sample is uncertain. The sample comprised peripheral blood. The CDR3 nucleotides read TGTGCCAGCAGCTTAGGAGGGCCCGAACCTCAAGAGCAGTACTTC. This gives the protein CASSLGGPEPQEQYF.